The 8 T cell receptor beta chains given below trace back to one sample, sequenced in a study of naive and memory T cell subsets. Two oligonucleotides, mixed equimolar, formed the beta constant-region primer covering TRBC1 and TRBC2. The ligated cDNA underwent four PCR rounds using SP2 and nested alpha and beta constant-region primers. TCRdb processed the UMI-ligation and nested PCR reads anew with MiXCR; each CDR3 protein has one entry. The sample lists 95,000 to 150,000 distinct CDR3 sequences, approximately 37% occurring once. The specimen was central memory CD4+ T cells from blood. The receptor set was obtained from a human donor in good health.

The rearrangement uses TRBV5-1 and TRBJ2-1; D might be TRBD2 (6 bases). The V gene's germline CDR1 is SGHRS and CDR2 YFSETQ. V was clipped by 0 bases and J by 8 bases, with 15 bases between them. The CDR3 sequence is 15 residues long. CDR3 amino acids: CASSLDGRRSDEQFF. CDR3 bases: TGCGCCAGCAGCTTGGACGGGAGACGATCGGATGAGCAGTTCTTC.

This chain joins TRBV7-9 and TRBJ2-2; unclear D gene. The CDR3 length is 10 residues. The germline gives CDR1 SEHNR, CDR2 FQNEAQ (reference sequence). V dropped 8 bases and J dropped 8 bases, with 6 bases sitting between them. The CDR3 sequence: CASGYGELFF. In DNA form, the CDR3 reads TGTGCCAGCGGGTATGGGGAGCTGTTTTTT.

The table lists this clonotype with a few counts. The J gene is TRBJ2-5, the V gene TRBV28; D is possibly TRBD1 (6 bases). The CDR3 has 13 residues. Germline CDR1 MDHEN, CDR2 SYDVKM. Trimming removed 2 bases at V and 5 bases at J, with 9 bases between. The CDR3 DNA reads as TGTGCCAGCAGTTTACAGGGGACGGAGACCCAGTACTTC. Amino acids: CASSLQGTETQYF.

J is TRBJ2-5 and V is TRBV20-1, with D possibly being TRBD2 (5 bases). This CDR3 has 14 residues. CDR1 and CDR2 (germline): DFQATT, SNEGSKA (reference sequence). V was shortened by 0 bases and J by 4 bases, with 12 bases between the two germline ends. CDR3 region: CSARDLTIRETQYF. In nucleotides, the CDR3 is TGCAGTGCTAGAGACTTGACTATACGAGAGACCCAGTACTTC.

The CDR3 region is CSALGTGRTDTQYF. CDR3 coding DNA: TGCAGTGCTTTGGGGACAGGGAGGACAGATACGCAGTATTTT. The chain joins TRBV20-1 to TRBJ2-3; 9 bases match TRBD1. The CDR3 is 14 residues long. Germline loops: CDR1 DFQATT, CDR2 SNEGSKA (reference sequence). V was pared by 5 bases and J by 3 bases, with 6 bases of the junction left unmatched.

This clonotype was found a few times. The CDR3 DNA reads as TGTGCCAGCACCTTAACCAGGACTGAAGCTTTCTTT. It yields the protein CASTLTRTEAFF. The V gene is TRBV6-6, the J gene TRBJ1-1; no clear D. V was pared by 7 bases and J by 5 bases, with 11 bases between. Per the germline V gene, CDR1 is MNHNY and CDR2 is SVGAGI (reference sequence). The CDR3 has 12 amino acids.

This clonotype has only a few counts. The chain carries TRBV2 and TRBJ2-1; 10 nucleotides align to TRBD2. Germline V gives CDR1 SNHLY, CDR2 FYNNEI. The CDR3 spans 15 residues. J lost 9 bases, V lost 4 bases, and 9 bases had no gene match. In nucleotides, the CDR3 is TGTGCCAGCAGTGGTTCTAGCGGGAGCTCGGCTGAGCAGTTCTTC. It translates to CASSGSSGSSAEQFF. The full variable domain, rest sourced from reference TRBV2 and TRBJ2-1, is EPEVTQTPSHQVTQMGQEVILRCVPISNHLYFYWYRQILGQKVEFLVSFYNNEISEKSEIFDDQFSVERPDGSNFTLKIRSTKLEDSAMYFCASSGSSGSSAEQFFGPGTRLTVL.

This clonotype occurred a few times. The CDR3 is CASTQYRERYYEQYF. DNA for the CDR3: TGTGCCAGCACCCAGTACAGGGAGAGGTACTACGAGCAGTACTTC. V usage is TRBV7-2 and J usage is TRBJ2-7; D possibly corresponds to TRBD1 (6 bases). The CDR3 has 15 residues. Trimming shortened V by 7 bases and J by 3 bases, and 19 bases separated the two germline ends. Germline V gene data show CDR1 as SGHTA and CDR2 as FQGNSA.